A single TCR beta chain is shown here with its context. Its antigen remains unidentified. The entry originates in a study of Tregs in tolerant kidney transplant recipients. Across the study: Mixed chimerism was transient after nonmyeloablative marrow transplants from related graft donors.

Profiling relied on immunoSEQ multiplex PCR, and the TCRdb table lists in-frame clones only, not all of them. The data contain about 78,000 clones, under 95% of them singletons. The CDR3 runs to 13 residues. V shed 2 bases and J 7 bases; nucleotides not matched to a gene: 1. Germline lookup yields CDR1 MNHEY and CDR2 SMNVEV (reference sequence). Study-level points and caveats: Donor-specific Treg expansion exceeded global Treg expansion in tolerant patients, suggesting antigen drive. Biological reproducibility was not directly addressed in this study. Tregs expanded with activated donor B cells seemed most donor-specific.

The chain combines TRBV27 with TRBJ2-4; 8 bases fit TRBD1. Here the sequenced sample was Tregs from blood, taken before the transplant. The sequence was collected from a human donor who received a combined kidney and bone marrow transplant. As DNA, the CDR3 is TGTGCCAGCAGTTTACGGACAGGGAACATTCAGTACTTC. Residues: CASSLRTGNIQYF.